This passage covers 2 T cell receptor beta chains from one sample sequenced in a study of T cell repertoires in cytomegalovirus infection. In TCRdb, the reads were re-called with MiXCR into one record per CDR3 protein. The repertoire includes about 490,000 distinct CDR3 sequences, around 27% of them detected once, and about 13% sits in the top ten. Sequencing was done on a sample of PBMCs. These receptors were obtained from a human donor in good health (CMV status not recorded). Some clones in this sample may be carry-over from other donors' samples.

This clonotype was detected ten times or more. The CDR3 is CASSSRTSGSNVGYNEQFF. CDR3 in DNA: TGTGCCAGCAGTTCAAGGACTAGCGGGTCGAACGTAGGGTACAATGAGCAGTTCTTC. The V call is TRBV6-2 or TRBV6-3, the J call TRBJ2-1; 11 nucleotides align to TRBD2. The trim removed 4 bases at V and 4 bases at J, leaving 15 bases unmatched. Germline V gives CDR1 MNHEY, CDR2 SVGEGT. CDR3 length equals 19 residues.

This clonotype was found many times. The chain links TRBV7-6 to TRBJ1-5; 8 bases map to TRBD1. The CDR3 runs to 14 residues. In germline, CDR1 is SGHVS, CDR2 FNYEAQ. V lost 1 base, J lost 8 bases, and 4 bases stayed unmatched. The CDR3 region has the DNA TGTGCCAGCAGCTTAGGGACAGGGTCCGAGCCCCAGCATTTT. As protein: CASSLGTGSEPQHF.